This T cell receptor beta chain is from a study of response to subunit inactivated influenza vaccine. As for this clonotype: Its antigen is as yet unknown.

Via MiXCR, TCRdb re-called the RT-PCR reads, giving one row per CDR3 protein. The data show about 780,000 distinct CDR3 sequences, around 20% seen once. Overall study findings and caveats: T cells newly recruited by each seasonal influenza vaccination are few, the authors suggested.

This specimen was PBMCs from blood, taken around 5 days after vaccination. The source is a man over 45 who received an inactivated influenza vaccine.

DNA of the CDR3: TGTGCCAGCTCACCAGCCGGCGCGAACTACGAGCAGTACTTC. It encodes CASSPAGANYEQYF. V usage is TRBV18 and J usage is TRBJ2-7, with no clear D. The V end lost 2 bases, the J end lost 3 bases, and 11 bases lay between the germline ends. Germline CDR1 KGHSH, CDR2 LQKENI. CDR3 size: 14 residues.